A single T cell receptor beta chain is shown here with its context. The data belong to a study of patients and donors after allogeneic stem cell transplantation. Each CDR3 protein is one row after TCRdb ran MiXCR on the RT-PCR reads. The sample includes about 410,000 distinct CDR3 sequences, around 15% of them seen just once. The J segment lost 1 base and the V segment lost 3 bases, leaving 1 base of the junction unmatched. The CDR3 loop spans 13 amino acids. Germline V gene data show CDR1 as DFQATT and CDR2 as SNEGSKA (reference sequence). The J gene is TRBJ1-1, the V gene TRBV20-1; 8 bases fit TRBD1. Sequencing was performed on blood, either unsorted or a sorted T cell fraction (not recorded which). The sequence derives from a human donor who was either an allogeneic HSCT recipient or a stem cell or donor lymphocyte infusion donor (not recorded which). It is not recorded whose cells these are; they may come from a transplant donor. CDR3: CSASGTGNTEAFF. For the CDR3, the DNA is TGCAGTGCTAGTGGGACAGGGAACACTGAAGCTTTCTTT.